The subject of this entry is one TCR beta chain. It has no known antigen specificity. At one end, the junction sequence differs from germline, possibly due to a read error. Reading from cysteine to phenylalanine, the CDR3 counts 12 amino acids. Only the CDR3 portion is preserved as DNA: 36 bases, with reading frame beginning at the first base. The germline V gene encodes CDR1 MNHNS and CDR2 SASEGT. This specimen belongs to a study of T cell repertoires in cytomegalovirus infection (dated by TCRdb to between 2018 and 2021). Study-level background: Because public TCR beta signatures pointed to carriage of CMV infection together with the matching HLA type, the HLA type of each donor mattered for the analysis.

The sequencer listed for this sample is Illumina HiSeq 1500. TCRdb cleaned the public reads at Q25 with fastp, built clones with MiXCR and kept in-frame beta chains. Rows merge per CDR3 protein into single entries with the most common DNA and genes. This sample has some 180,000 distinct CDR3 sequences in its table, and approximately 9.6% of those were observed once. The ten largest clones take up approximately 4.2% of the sample. Findings and caveats that apply to the study as a whole: In both this cohort and an independent roughly 330-donor cohort, the cumulative frequency of public TCR beta family members distinguished carriers of CMV infection plus the relevant HLA type. The ex vivo response was dominated by HLA-C-restricted CMV-specific TCR beta clonotypes, which also provided the single most frequent clonotype in two of eight donors.

The TCR was taken from a human donor in good health (CMV status not recorded). Some clones in this sample may be carry-over from other donors' samples. The V gene is TRBV6-1 and the J gene is TRBJ1-1; a stretch of 10 junction bases matches TRBD1. The source material was PBMCs. The CDR3 protein is CATMKEGQGPLF. The sequence in DNA is TGTGCCACCATGAAGGAGGGACAGGGGCCTCTCTTT.